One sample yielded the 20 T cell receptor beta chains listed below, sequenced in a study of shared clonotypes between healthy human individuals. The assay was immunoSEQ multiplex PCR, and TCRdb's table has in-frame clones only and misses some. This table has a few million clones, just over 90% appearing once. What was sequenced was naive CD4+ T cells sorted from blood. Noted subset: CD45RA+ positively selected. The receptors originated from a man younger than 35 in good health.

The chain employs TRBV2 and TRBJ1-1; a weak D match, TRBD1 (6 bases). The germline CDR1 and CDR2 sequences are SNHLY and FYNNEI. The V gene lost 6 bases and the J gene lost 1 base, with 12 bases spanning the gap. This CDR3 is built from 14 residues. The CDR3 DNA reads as TGTGCCAGCAGGGAACAGGGAGGGAACACTGAAGCTTTCTTT. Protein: CASREQGGNTEAFF.

This chain's CDR3 is CASSGRQGGTEAFF. The CDR3 DNA is TGTGCCAGCAGCGGACGACAGGGAGGCACTGAAGCTTTCTTT. The chain joins TRBV9 to TRBJ1-1, with 7 bases lining up with TRBD1. Looked up from germline, CDR1 is SGDLS and CDR2 is YYNGEE. V trimming: 3 bases; J trimming: 4 bases; junction bases outside the gene matches: 6. This CDR3 contains 14 residues.

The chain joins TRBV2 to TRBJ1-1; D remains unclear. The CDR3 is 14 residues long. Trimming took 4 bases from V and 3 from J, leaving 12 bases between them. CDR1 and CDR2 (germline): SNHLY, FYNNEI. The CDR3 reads CASSANARYTEAFF. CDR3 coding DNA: TGTGCCAGCAGTGCGAACGCCAGGTACACTGAAGCTTTCTTT.

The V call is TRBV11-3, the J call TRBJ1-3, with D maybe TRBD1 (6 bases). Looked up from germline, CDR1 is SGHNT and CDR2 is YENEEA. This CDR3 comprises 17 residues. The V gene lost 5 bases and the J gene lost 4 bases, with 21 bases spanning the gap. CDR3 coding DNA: TGTGCCAGCAGCGCTGGGGGGGCAGGGACGGCCGGAAACACCATATATTTT. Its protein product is CASSAGGAGTAGNTIYF. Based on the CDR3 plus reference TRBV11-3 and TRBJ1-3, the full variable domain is EAGVVQSPRYKIIEKKQPVAFWCNPISGHNTLYWYLQNLGQGPELLIRYENEEAVDDSQLPKDRFSAERLKGVDSTLKIQPAELGDSAVYLCASSAGGAGTAGNTIYFGEGSWLTVV.

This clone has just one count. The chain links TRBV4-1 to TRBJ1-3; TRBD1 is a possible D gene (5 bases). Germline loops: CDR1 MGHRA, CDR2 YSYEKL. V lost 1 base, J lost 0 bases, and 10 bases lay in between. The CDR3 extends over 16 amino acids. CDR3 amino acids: CASSQVAGHSGNTIYF. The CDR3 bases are TGCGCCAGCAGCCAAGTCGCAGGGCACTCTGGAAACACCATATATTTT.

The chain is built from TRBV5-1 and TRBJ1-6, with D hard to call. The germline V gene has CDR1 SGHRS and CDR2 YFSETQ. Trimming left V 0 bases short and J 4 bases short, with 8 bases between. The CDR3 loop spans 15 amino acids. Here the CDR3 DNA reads TGCGCCAGCAGCTTGGCTGTGGGTTATAATTCACCCCTCCACTTT. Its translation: CASSLAVGYNSPLHF. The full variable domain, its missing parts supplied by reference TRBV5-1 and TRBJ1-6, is KAGVTQTPRYLIKTRGQQVTLSCSPISGHRSVSWYQQTPGQGLQFLFEYFSETQRNKGNFPGRFSGRQFSNSRSEMNVSTLELGDSALYLCASSLAVGYNSPLHFGNGTRLTVT.

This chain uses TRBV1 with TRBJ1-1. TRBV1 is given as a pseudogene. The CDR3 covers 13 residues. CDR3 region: CTSSPSPGTEAFF. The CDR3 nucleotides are TGCACCAGCAGCCCATCGCCTGGAACTGAAGCTTTCTTT.

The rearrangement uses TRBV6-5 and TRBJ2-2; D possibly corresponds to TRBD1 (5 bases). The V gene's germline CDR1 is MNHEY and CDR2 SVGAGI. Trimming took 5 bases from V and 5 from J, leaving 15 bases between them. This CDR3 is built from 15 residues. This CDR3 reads CASSPSPQGTGELFF. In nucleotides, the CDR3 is TGTGCCAGCAGTCCGAGCCCTCAGGGAACCGGGGAGCTGTTTTTT.

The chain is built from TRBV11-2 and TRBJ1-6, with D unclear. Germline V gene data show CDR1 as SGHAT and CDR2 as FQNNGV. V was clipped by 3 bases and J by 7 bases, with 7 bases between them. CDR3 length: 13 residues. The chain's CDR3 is CASSFSLNSPLHF. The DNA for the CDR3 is TGTGCCAGCAGCTTTTCCTTGAATTCACCCCTCCACTTT.

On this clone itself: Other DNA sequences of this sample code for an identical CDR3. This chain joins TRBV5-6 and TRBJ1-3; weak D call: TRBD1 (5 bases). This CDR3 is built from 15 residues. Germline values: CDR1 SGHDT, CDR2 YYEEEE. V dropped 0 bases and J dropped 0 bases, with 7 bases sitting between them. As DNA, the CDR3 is TGTGCCAGCAGCTTGGTCACAGGCTCTGGAAACACCATATATTTT. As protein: CASSLVTGSGNTIYF.

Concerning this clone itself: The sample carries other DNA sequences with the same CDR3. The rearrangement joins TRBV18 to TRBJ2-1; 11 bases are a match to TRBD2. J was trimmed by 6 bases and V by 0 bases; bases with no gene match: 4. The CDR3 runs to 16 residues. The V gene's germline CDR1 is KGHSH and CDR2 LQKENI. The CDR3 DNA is TGTGCCAGCTCACCACCGCTAGCGGGAGGAAGCAATGAGCAGTTCTTC. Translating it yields CASSPPLAGGSNEQFF.

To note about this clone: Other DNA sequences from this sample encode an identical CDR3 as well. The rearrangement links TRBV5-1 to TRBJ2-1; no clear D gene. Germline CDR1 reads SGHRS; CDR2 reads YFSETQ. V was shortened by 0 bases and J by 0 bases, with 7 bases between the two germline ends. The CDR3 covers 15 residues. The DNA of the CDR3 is TGCGCCAGCAGCTTGGTAACTGGCTCCTACAATGAGCAGTTCTTC. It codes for CASSLVTGSYNEQFF. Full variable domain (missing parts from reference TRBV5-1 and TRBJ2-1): KAGVTQTPRYLIKTRGQQVTLSCSPISGHRSVSWYQQTPGQGLQFLFEYFSETQRNKGNFPGRFSGRQFSNSRSEMNVSTLELGDSALYLCASSLVTGSYNEQFFGPGTRLTVL.

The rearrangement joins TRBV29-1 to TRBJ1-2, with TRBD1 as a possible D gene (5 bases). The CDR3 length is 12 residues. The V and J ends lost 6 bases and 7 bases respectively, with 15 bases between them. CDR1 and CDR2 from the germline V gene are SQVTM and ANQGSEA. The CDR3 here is CSVRTSGPGYTF. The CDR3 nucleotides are TGCAGCGTCAGGACAAGCGGGCCTGGCTACACCTTC. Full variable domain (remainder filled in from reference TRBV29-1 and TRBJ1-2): SAVISQKPSRDICQRGTSLTIQCQVDSQVTMMFWYRQQPGQSLTLIATANQGSEATYESGFVIDKFPISRPNLTFSTLTVSNMSPEDSSIYLCSVRTSGPGYTFGSGTRLTVV.

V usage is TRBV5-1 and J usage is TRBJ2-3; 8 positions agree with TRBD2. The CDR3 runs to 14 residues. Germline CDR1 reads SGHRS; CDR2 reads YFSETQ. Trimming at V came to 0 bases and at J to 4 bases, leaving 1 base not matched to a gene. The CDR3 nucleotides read TGCGCCAGCAGCTTGGTTAGCGGGGCAGATACGCAGTATTTT. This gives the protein CASSLVSGADTQYF.

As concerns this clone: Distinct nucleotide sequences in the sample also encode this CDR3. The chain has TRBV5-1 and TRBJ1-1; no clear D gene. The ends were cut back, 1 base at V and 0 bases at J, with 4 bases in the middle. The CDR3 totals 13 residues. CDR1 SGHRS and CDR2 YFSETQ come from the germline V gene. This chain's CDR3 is CASSLSVNTEAFF. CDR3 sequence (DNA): TGCGCCAGCAGCTTGAGCGTGAACACTGAAGCTTTCTTT.

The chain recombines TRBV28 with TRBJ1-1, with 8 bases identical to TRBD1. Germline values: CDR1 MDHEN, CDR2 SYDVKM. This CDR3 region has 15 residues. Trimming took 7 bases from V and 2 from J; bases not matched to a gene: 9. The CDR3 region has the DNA TGTGCCAGCACCGTGGACAGGGCGATAAACACTGAAGCTTTCTTT. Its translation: CASTVDRAINTEAFF. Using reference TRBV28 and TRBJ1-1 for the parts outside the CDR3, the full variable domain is DVKVTQSSRYLVKRTGEKVFLECVQDMDHENMFWYRQDPGLGLRLIYFSYDVKMKEKGDIPEGYSVSREKKERFSLILESASTNQTSMYLCASTVDRAINTEAFFGQGTRLTVV.

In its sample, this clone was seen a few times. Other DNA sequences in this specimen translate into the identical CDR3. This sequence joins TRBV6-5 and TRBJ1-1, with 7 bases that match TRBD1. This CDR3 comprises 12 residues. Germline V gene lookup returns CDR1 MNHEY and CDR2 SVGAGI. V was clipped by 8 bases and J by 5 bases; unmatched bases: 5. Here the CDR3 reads CASRSGGTEAFF. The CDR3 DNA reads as TGTGCCAGCCGCTCAGGGGGAACTGAAGCTTTCTTT.

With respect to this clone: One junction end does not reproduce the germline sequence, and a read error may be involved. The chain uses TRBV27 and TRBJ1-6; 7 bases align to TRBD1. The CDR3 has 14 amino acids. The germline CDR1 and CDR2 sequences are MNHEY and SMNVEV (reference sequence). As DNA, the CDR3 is TGTGCCAACAGTTACCGACAGGGCAGCTCACCCCTCCACTTT. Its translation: CANSYRQGSSPLHF.

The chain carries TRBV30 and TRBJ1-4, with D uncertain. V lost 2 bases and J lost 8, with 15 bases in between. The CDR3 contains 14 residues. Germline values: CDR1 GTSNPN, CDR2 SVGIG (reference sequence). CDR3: CAWSSGPGGEKLFF. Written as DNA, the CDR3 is TGTGCCTGGAGTTCTGGGCCAGGCGGAGAAAAACTGTTTTTT. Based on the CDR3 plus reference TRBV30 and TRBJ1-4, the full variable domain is SQTIHQWPATLVQPVGSPLSLECTVEGTSNPNLYWYRQAAGRGLQLLFYSVGIGQISSEVPQNLSASRPQDRQFILSSKKLLLSDSGFYLCAWSSGPGGEKLFFGSGTQLSVL.

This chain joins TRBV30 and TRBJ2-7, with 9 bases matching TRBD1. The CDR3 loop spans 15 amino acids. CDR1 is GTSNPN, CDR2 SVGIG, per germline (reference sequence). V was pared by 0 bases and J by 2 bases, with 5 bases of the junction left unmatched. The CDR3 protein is CAWSVRDRVTYEQYF. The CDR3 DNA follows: TGTGCCTGGAGTGTCCGGGACAGGGTCACCTACGAGCAGTACTTC. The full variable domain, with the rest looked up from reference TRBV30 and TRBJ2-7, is SQTIHQWPATLVQPVGSPLSLECTVEGTSNPNLYWYRQAAGRGLQLLFYSVGIGQISSEVPQNLSASRPQDRQFILSSKKLLLSDSGFYLCAWSVRDRVTYEQYFGPGTRLTVT.